Below, 20 T cell receptor beta chains from the same sample are listed, as sequenced in a study of cytomegalovirus exposure and HLA in healthy donors. PCR employed 60 Vbeta and 13 Jbeta primers. The repertoire was sequenced with immunoSEQ multiplex PCR; TCRdb's copy has only in-frame clones and lacks some. The sample has about 140,000 clones; roughly 80% are singletons. Sequencing was done on a sample of PBMCs. These receptor sequences come from a male donor in good health and CMV-seronegative.

The chain is built from TRBV6-1 and TRBJ2-5; possibly TRBD2 for D (5 bases). The ends were cut back, 4 bases at V and 1 base at J, with 10 bases in the middle. The germline V gene encodes CDR1 MNHNS and CDR2 SASEGT. This CDR3 has 14 residues. The CDR3 sequence is CASSGAGPQETQYF. The CDR3, as DNA: TGTGCCAGCAGTGGGGCGGGCCCCCAAGAGACCCAGTACTTC.

The chain couples TRBV5-6 to TRBJ1-2; D is perhaps TRBD1 (6 bases). Looked up from germline, CDR1 is SGHDT and CDR2 is YYEEEE. V was shortened by 3 bases and J by 8 bases, with 14 bases between the two germline ends. The length of the CDR3 is 13 residues. In DNA form, the CDR3 reads TGTGCCAGCAGCTCGGACAGCCCAACAGGCTACACCTTC. Translation gives CASSSDSPTGYTF.

This clone has only one observation. The chain combines TRBV28 with TRBJ2-7, with 10 nucleotides matching TRBD2. There are 19 residues in the CDR3. V lost 8 bases to trimming and J lost 1 base; unmatched junction nucleotides: 20. Germline V gene lookup returns CDR1 MDHEN and CDR2 SYDVKM. The CDR3 DNA follows: TGTGCCAGCGGATTTAAGGGACAGTCGACTAGCGGGTATTCCTACGAGCAGTACTTC. Amino acids: CASGFKGQSTSGYSYEQYF.

V usage is TRBV9 and J usage is TRBJ2-1; 14 bases fit TRBD2. J lost 14 bases, V lost 4 bases, and 5 bases had no gene match. From germline, CDR1 is SGDLS and CDR2 YYNGEE. This CDR3 contains 13 residues. The DNA of the CDR3 is TGTGCCAGCAGCTCCGGGACTAGCGGGGGTGAGTTCTTC. As protein: CASSSGTSGGEFF.

The rearrangement uses TRBV6-5 and TRBJ2-7, with D hard to call. Germline V lookup: CDR1 MNHEY, CDR2 SVGAGI. The length of the CDR3 is 11 residues. V was shortened by 6 bases and J by 2 bases, with 5 bases between the two germline ends. The DNA of the CDR3 is TGTGCCAGCAGCCAAACCTACGAGCAGTACTTC. Translated, it gives CASSQTYEQYF.

The CDR3 protein is CASSADGFGGYGYTF. The CDR3 DNA reads TGTGCCAGCAGTGCTGACGGCTTCGGCGGCTATGGCTACACCTTC. This sequence joins TRBV6-1 and TRBJ1-2; D unclear. This CDR3 is built from 15 residues. V was pared by 4 bases and J by 4 bases, with 16 bases between. Germline CDR1 and CDR2: MNHNS and SASEGT.

This chain uses TRBV19 with TRBJ1-5, with 7 nucleotides matching TRBD1. This CDR3 is built from 14 residues. With V trimmed by 4 bases and J by 3 bases, 3 bases remained unmatched. CDR1 and CDR2 from the germline V gene are LNHDA and SQIVND (reference sequence). DNA of the CDR3: TGTGCCAGTAGTACCGGGACAGTCAATCAGCCCCAGCATTTT. Protein: CASSTGTVNQPQHF.

V usage is TRBV19 and J usage is TRBJ1-4, with no clear D. Germline loops: CDR1 LNHDA, CDR2 SQIVND (reference sequence). Trimming pared 0 bases from V and 4 bases from J, leaving 12 bases between. This CDR3 is 16 amino acids long. The CDR3 DNA reads as TGTGCCAGTAGTATAGATCGACTCGGCCGTAATGAAAAACTGTTTTTT. This gives the protein CASSIDRLGRNEKLFF.

The chain has TRBV2 and TRBJ2-2; the match to TRBD1 covers 11 bases. Germline V lookup: CDR1 SNHLY, CDR2 FYNNEI. The junction had 2 bases not matched to a gene; V was cut back by 6 bases and J by 5 bases. This CDR3 is built from 14 residues. The CDR3 coding sequence is TGTGCCAGCAGCTGGGACAGGGGGACCGGGGAGCTGTTTTTT. Translating it yields CASSWDRGTGELFF.

The chain has TRBV5-1 and TRBJ2-1; 9 bases align to TRBD2. The CDR3 spans 15 residues. J was trimmed by 12 bases and V by 4 bases; bases with no gene match: 14. Germline lookup yields CDR1 SGHRS and CDR2 YFSETQ. CDR3 loop: CASSRGDSGSLGQFF. The CDR3 nucleotides are TGCGCCAGCAGCCGGGGTGATAGCGGGAGTTTAGGGCAGTTCTTC.

V usage is TRBV6-4 and J usage is TRBJ2-2; D might be TRBD1 (5 bases). CDR1 and CDR2 from the germline V gene are MRHNA and SNTAGT. The CDR3 contains 14 residues. The germline V and J ends were trimmed by 5 bases and 4 bases, with 11 bases remaining between them. Here the CDR3 DNA reads TGTGCCAGCAGTTCCCAGGGATCCACCGGGGAGCTGTTTTTT. It is translated as CASSSQGSTGELFF.

The chain carries TRBV11-2 and TRBJ1-4; D is perhaps TRBD1 (6 bases). The CDR3 covers 14 residues. Germline V gives CDR1 SGHAT, CDR2 FQNNGV. V was cut by 4 bases and J by 4 bases, with 10 bases left in between. In nucleotides, the CDR3 is TGTGCCAGCAGCTCGGGACAATTTAATGAAAAACTGTTTTTT. This codes for CASSSGQFNEKLFF.

The chain couples TRBV5-4 to TRBJ1-6; no definite D call. This CDR3 has 14 residues. From germline, CDR1 is SGHNT and CDR2 YYREEE (reference sequence). The germline V and J ends were trimmed by 3 bases and 8 bases, with 12 bases remaining between them. CDR3: CASSSKTGDSPLHF. CDR3 nucleotide sequence: TGTGCCAGCAGCTCCAAGACCGGGGATTCACCCCTCCACTTT.

A few counts support this clone. A read error may account for a junction end that differs from germline. J is TRBJ1-1 and V is TRBV7-9, with D unclear. Germline CDR1 is SEHNR and CDR2 is FQNEAQ (reference sequence). The length of the CDR3 is 15 residues. In DNA form, the CDR3 reads TGTTCCAGCAGCTTAGTCGACGGGTCGAGCACTGAAGCTTTCTTT. Translating it yields CSSSLVDGSSTEAFF.

V gene TRBV29-1 combines with J gene TRBJ1-5; no clear D. There are 14 residues in the CDR3. The V end was cut by 4 bases, the J end by 6 bases, with 16 bases between. In germline, CDR1 is SQVTM, CDR2 ANQGSEA. CDR3 nucleotide sequence: TGCAGCGTTGCTTCGGTAGGCGGAGGTCAGCCCCAGCATTTT. Encoded protein: CSVASVGGGQPQHF.

This clone was found a few times. DNA for the CDR3: TGTGCCAGCAGTGCAGGGGTGGTAATAGGGAACACTGAAGCTTTCTTT. Encoded protein: CASSAGVVIGNTEAFF. This chain links TRBV6-1 with TRBJ1-1; D perhaps matches TRBD1 (6 bases). The V gene lost 4 bases and the J gene lost 1 base, with 16 bases spanning the gap. CDR1 and CDR2 from the germline V gene are MNHNS and SASEGT. There are 16 residues in the CDR3.

This chain uses TRBV28 with TRBJ1-5; 7 bases align to TRBD1. CDR1 is MDHEN and CDR2 is SYDVKM in the germline V gene. The CDR3 sequence is 20 residues long. J was trimmed by 0 bases and V by 5 bases; bases with no gene match: 19. CDR3 DNA: TGTGCCAGCAGTCTAAGACAGGGCGCCCTTAACTATCATAGCAATCAGCCCCAGCATTTT. Its protein is CASSLRQGALNYHSNQPQHF.

The chain uses TRBV19 and TRBJ2-5; 7 nucleotides line up with TRBD1. The CDR3 totals 13 residues. Losses at the gene ends were 5 bases for V and 4 bases for J; bases not matched to a gene: 4. CDR1 and CDR2 from the germline V gene are LNHDA and SQIVND (reference sequence). The DNA of the CDR3 is TGTGCCAGTAGTCGACAGGGATCAGAGACCCAGTACTTC. Translating it yields CASSRQGSETQYF.

The chain links TRBV6-1 to TRBJ2-7, with TRBD1 identical over 9 bases. The CDR3 runs 16 residues. Germline V gene sequence: CDR1 MNHNS, CDR2 SASEGT. The V gene end was trimmed by 0 bases and the J gene end by 3 bases; junction bases not matched to a gene: 6. CDR3 sequence: CASSEAWGQGGYEQYF. CDR3 in DNA: TGTGCCAGCAGTGAAGCATGGGGACAGGGTGGCTACGAGCAGTACTTC.

This chain uses TRBV28 with TRBJ2-5, with a tentative D call TRBD1 (6 bases). TRBJ2-7 matches the DNA end more closely, so the J call is doubtful. This CDR3 region has 15 residues. Germline lookup yields CDR1 MDHEN and CDR2 SYDVKM. The chain's CDR3 is CASSLYLRGSYEQYF. The CDR3 coding sequence is TGTGCCAGCAGTTTATATCTAAGGGGGTCCTACGAGCAGTACTTC.